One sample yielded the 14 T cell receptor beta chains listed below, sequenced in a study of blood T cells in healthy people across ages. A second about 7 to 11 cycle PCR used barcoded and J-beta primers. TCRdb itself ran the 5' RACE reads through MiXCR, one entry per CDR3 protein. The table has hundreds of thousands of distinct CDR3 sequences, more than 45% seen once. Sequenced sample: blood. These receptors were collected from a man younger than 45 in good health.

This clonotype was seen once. Written as DNA, the CDR3 is TGTGCCAGCAGTTTAGTTGGAGGGGCTGGACAGGGAGGTTCAGAAGCTTTCTTT. This translates into CASSLVGGAGQGGSEAFF. The chain couples TRBV12-3 or TRBV12-4 to TRBJ1-1; 8 positions match TRBD1. J lost 8 bases, V lost 1 base, and 18 bases had no gene match. The CDR3 contains 18 residues.

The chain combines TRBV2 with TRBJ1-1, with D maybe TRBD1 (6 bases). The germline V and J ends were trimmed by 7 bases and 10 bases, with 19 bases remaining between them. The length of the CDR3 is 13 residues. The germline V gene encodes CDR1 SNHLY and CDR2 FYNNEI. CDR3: CASINTAGARAFF. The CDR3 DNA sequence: TGTGCCAGCATCAATACTGCGGGGGCGCGAGCTTTCTTT.

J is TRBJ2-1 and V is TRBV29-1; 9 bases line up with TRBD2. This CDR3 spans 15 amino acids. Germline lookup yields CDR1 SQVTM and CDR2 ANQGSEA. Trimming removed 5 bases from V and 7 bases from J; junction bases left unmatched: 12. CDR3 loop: CSVSGAGGPWNEQFF. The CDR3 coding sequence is TGCAGCGTTAGTGGGGCGGGAGGGCCGTGGAATGAGCAGTTCTTC.

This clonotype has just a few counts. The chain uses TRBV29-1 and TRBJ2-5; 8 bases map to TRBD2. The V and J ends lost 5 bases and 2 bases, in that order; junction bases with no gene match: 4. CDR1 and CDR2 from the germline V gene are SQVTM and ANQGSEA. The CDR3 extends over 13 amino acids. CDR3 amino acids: CSVLSGGQETQYF. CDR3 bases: TGCAGCGTTTTGAGCGGGGGACAAGAGACCCAGTACTTC.

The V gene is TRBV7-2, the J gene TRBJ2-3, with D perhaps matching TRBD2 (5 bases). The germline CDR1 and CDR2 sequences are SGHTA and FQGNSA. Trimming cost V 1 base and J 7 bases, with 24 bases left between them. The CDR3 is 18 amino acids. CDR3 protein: CASSLVGRGGGSMYTQYF. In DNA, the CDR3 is TGTGCCAGCAGCTTAGTCGGTCGAGGCGGCGGGTCGATGTATACGCAGTATTTT.

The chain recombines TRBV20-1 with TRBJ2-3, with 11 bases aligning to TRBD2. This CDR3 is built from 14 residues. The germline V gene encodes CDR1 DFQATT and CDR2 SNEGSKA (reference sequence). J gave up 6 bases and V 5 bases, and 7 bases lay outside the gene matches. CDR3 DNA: TGCAGTGCTCCACTAGCGGGAGTAGCGGATACGCAGTATTTT. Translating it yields CSAPLAGVADTQYF.

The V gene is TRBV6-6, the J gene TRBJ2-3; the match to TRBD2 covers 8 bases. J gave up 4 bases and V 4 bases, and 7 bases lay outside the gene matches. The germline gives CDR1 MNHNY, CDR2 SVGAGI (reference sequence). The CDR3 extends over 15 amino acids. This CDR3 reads CASSSRGGLADTQYF. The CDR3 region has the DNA TGTGCCAGCAGTTCTCGGGGGGGCCTTGCAGATACGCAGTATTTT.

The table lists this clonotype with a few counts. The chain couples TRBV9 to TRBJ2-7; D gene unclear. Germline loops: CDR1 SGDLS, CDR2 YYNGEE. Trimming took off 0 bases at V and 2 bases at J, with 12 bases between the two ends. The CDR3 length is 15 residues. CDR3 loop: CASSVGGSVTYEQYF. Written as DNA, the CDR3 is TGTGCCAGCAGCGTAGGTGGAAGTGTAACCTACGAGCAGTACTTC.

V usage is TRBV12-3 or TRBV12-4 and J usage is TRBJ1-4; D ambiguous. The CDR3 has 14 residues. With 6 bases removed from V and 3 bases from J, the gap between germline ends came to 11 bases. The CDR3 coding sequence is TGTGCCAGCAGCCCCTTGGGCCCTAATGAAAAACTGTTTTTT. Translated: CASSPLGPNEKLFF.

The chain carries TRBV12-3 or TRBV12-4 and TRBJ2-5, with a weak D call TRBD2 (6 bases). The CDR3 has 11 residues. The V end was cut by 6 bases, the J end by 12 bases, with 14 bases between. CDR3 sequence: CASSRGTLKYF. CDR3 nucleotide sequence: TGTGCCAGCAGCCGGGGGACCCTAAAGTACTTC.

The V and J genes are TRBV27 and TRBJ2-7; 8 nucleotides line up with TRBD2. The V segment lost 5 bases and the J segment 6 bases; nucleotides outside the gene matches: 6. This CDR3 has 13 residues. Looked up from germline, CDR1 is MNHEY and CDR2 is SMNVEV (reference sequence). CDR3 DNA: TGTGCCAGCAGTCTAGGAGCGGGAGCCGAGCAGTACTTC. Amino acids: CASSLGAGAEQYF.

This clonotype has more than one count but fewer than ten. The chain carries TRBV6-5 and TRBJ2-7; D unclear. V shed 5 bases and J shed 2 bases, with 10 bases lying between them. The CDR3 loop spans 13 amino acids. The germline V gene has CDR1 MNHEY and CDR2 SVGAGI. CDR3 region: CASSVADTYEQYF. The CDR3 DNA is TGTGCCAGCAGTGTGGCCGATACCTACGAGCAGTACTTC.

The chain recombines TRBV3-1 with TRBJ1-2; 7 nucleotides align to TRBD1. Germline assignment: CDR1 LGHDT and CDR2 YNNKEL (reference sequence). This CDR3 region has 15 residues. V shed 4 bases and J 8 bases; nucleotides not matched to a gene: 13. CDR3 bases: TGTGCCAGCAGCCCGACCCTGAGTCAGGGGGGAGGCTACACCTTC. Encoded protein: CASSPTLSQGGGYTF.

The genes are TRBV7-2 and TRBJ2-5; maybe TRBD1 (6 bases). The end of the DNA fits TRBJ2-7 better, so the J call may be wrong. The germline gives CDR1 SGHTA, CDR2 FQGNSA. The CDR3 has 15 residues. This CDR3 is CASSSIPDSIYEQYF. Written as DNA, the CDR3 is TGTGCCAGCAGCTCCATTCCGGACAGCATCTACGAGCAGTACTTC.